The 3 T cell receptor beta chains given below trace back to one sample, sequenced in a study of monozygotic twins with inflammatory bowel disease. TCRdb re-analyzed the 5' RACE reads; it lists each CDR3 protein once, without DNA. The repertoire table contains some 170,000 distinct CDR3 sequences. Sequences were obtained from blood. Receptors were obtained from a human donor with ulcerative colitis or Crohn's disease, or a healthy co-twin of an affected twin (not recorded which).

The rearrangement joins TRBV27 to TRBJ2-7; with no DNA, the TCRdb D assignment of TRBD1 cannot be verified. CDR1 and CDR2 from the germline V gene are MNHEY and SMNVEV (reference sequence). The CDR3 has 15 residues. The CDR3: CASSSPRGASYEQYF.

The chain is built from TRBV20-1 and TRBJ1-3; the D call from TCRdb, TRBD1, cannot be confirmed without DNA. The germline CDR1 and CDR2 sequences are DFQATT and SNEGSKA (reference sequence). CDR3 length equals 15 residues. The CDR3 is CSARLLTGFGNTIYF.

The chain joins TRBV28 to TRBJ2-1; the D gene TCRdb calls, TRBD1, cannot be checked with no DNA. Germline-derived CDR1 and CDR2 are MDHEN and SYDVKM. This CDR3 region has 17 residues. CDR3 amino acids: CASSTPSVGTGGNEQFF.